This TCR beta chain is from a study of CD8 T cells in ankylosing spondylitis. Study results and limitations: A TCR beta motif made of about 8 highly homologous variants seemed typical of ankylosing spondylitis blood. Clones linked with disease were CD8+ and fairly uncommon in the peripheral blood. There were earlier reports of some motif variants in reactive arthritis synovial fluid and blood.

This clonotype was observed many times. Its target is not known. Germline assignment: CDR1 SQVTM and CDR2 ANQGSEA. V lost 6 bases and J 4 bases, leaving 9 bases between the germline ends. This CDR3 contains 12 residues. TCRdb re-analysed the 5' RACE reads in MiXCR, keeping a single row per CDR3 protein. Among some 200,000 distinct CDR3 sequences listed, approximately 7.3% were seen once. Source material: blood, either unsorted or a sorted T cell fraction (not recorded which). The chain carries TRBV29-1 and TRBJ2-2; no clear D. The receptor's source is a male donor with ankylosing spondylitis. For the CDR3, the DNA is TGCAGCGTGCCACAGATCACCGGGGAGCTGTTTTTT. The encoded protein is CSVPQITGELFF.